This entry lists 4 T cell receptor beta chains sequenced from one sample in a study of T cells after posttransplantation cyclophosphamide listed by TCRdb under 2016. Viable CD3+CD4+ or CD3+CD8+ cells that were CCR7+CD45RA+CD45RO-CD95-CD27+CD28+ were defined as naive T cells. The receptor library was made with the immunoSEQ multiplex PCR assay. The clones in this table, taken by TCRdb from immuneACCESS, are in-frame only. Not every clone is retained; where verified, under half of the shortfall comes from an unresolved V gene, and the cause of the rest is unknown. Counted in this sample were approximately 23,000 clones; approximately 97% of them appeared once. About 0.12% of the sample lies in the top ten. The sequencing input was naive CD4+ T cells sorted from PBMCs. The receptors were gathered from a man aged 45-65 years in good health, CMV-negative, and a related stem cell transplant donor.

This clone was seen a single time. Here the CDR3 DNA reads TGTGCCAGCAGCCAAAGGACAGGGTGGGGAAGCTATGGCTACACCTTC. Its protein product is CASSQRTGWGSYGYTF. V is TRBV27 and J is TRBJ1-2; TRBD1 agrees at 8 bases. The germline CDR1 and CDR2 sequences are MNHEY and SMNVEV (reference sequence). The V gene end was trimmed by 6 bases and the J gene end by 4 bases; junction bases not matched to a gene: 13. This CDR3 region has 16 residues.

V usage is TRBV7-7 and J usage is TRBJ2-7; D is possibly TRBD1 (6 bases). Germline V CDR1 and CDR2: SSHAT, FNYEAQ (reference sequence). The ends were cut back, 4 bases at V and 6 bases at J, with 13 bases in the middle. The CDR3 has 13 amino acids. The CDR3 sequence: CASSSGTFREQYF. DNA for the CDR3: TGTGCCAGCAGCTCCGGGACATTTCGCGAGCAGTACTTC.

This clone was counted a single time. The chain uses TRBV7-2 and TRBJ1-5, with TRBD1 identical over 11 bases. Looked up from germline, CDR1 is SGHTA and CDR2 is FQGNSA. J lost 5 bases, V lost 3 bases, and 3 bases had no gene match. The CDR3 length is 15 residues. The DNA for the CDR3 is TGTGCCAGCAGCTTCGGGACAGGGGGGGATCAGCCCCAGCATTTT. Residues: CASSFGTGGDQPQHF. Drawing the rest from reference TRBV7-2 and TRBJ1-5, the complete variable domain is GAGVSQSPSNKVTEKGKDVELRCDPISGHTALYWYRQSLGQGLEFLIYFQGNSAPDKSGLPSDRFSAERTGGSVSTLTIQRTQQEDSAVYLCASSFGTGGDQPQHFGDGTRLSIL.

J is TRBJ2-2 and V is TRBV19, with TRBD1 as a possible D gene (6 bases). The V end lost 6 bases, the J end lost 2 bases, and 13 bases lay between the germline ends. The CDR3 is made up of 15 amino acids. CDR1 and CDR2 from the germline V gene are LNHDA and SQIVND (reference sequence). The CDR3 coding sequence is TGTGCCAGTAGAGGGGGTGGTTTTAACACCGGGGAGCTGTTTTTT. Protein: CASRGGGFNTGELFF.